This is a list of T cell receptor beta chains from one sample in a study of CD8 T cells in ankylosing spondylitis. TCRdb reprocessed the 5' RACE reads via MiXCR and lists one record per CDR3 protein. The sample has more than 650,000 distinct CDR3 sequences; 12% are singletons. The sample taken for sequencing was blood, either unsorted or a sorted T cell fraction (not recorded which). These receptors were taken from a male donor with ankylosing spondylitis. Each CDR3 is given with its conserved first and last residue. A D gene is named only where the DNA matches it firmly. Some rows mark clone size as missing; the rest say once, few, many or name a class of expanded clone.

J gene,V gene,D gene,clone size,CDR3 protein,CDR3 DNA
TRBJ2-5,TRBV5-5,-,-,CASSLRDGPLYQETQYF,TGTGCCAGCAGCTTGCGGGACGGCCCATTGTACCAAGAGACCCAGTACTTC
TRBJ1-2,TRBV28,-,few,CASSLRDPYGYTF,TGTGCCAGCAGTTTACGGGACCCCTATGGCTACACCTTC
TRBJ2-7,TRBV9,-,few,CASSVVPETGYEQYF,TGTGCCAGCAGCGTAGTCCCCGAGACGGGCTACGAGCAGTACTTC
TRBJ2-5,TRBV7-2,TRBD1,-,CASSPVTGTETQYF,TGTGCCAGCAGTCCAGTGACAGGGACAGAGACCCAGTACTTC
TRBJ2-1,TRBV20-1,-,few,CSEGAHRGEQFF,TGCAGTGAAGGGGCCCATCGGGGTGAGCAGTTCTTC
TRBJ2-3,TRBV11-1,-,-,CASSFREAGGTQYF,TGTGCCAGCAGCTTTAGGGAGGCCGGCGGGACGCAGTATTTT
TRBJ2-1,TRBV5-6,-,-,CASSFQLHSYNEQFF,TGTGCCAGCAGCTTCCAGCTCCACTCCTACAATGAGCAGTTCTTC
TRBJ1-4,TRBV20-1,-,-,CSASTGQKLFF,TGCAGTGCTAGTACAGGCCAAAAACTGTTTTTT
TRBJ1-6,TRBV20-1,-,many,CSARSTGDSPLHF,TGCAGTGCTAGATCTACCGGGGACTCACCCCTCCACTTT
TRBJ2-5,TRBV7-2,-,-,CASSSEALETQYF,TGTGCCAGCAGCTCCGAGGCCCTAGAGACCCAGTACTTC
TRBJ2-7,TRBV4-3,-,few,CASSQGTRSSYEQYF,TGCGCCAGCAGCCAAGGTACCAGGAGCTCCTACGAGCAGTACTTC
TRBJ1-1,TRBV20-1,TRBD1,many,CSARRQGTEAFF,TGCAGTGCTAGGAGACAGGGGACTGAAGCTTTCTTT
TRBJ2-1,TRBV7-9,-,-,CASSLGAGFPEQFF,TGTGCCAGCAGCTTAGGCGCAGGGTTCCCTGAGCAGTTCTTC
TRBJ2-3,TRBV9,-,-,CASSVDIQSTDTQYF,TGTGCCAGCAGCGTAGATATACAAAGCACAGATACGCAGTATTTT
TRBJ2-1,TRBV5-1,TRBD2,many,CASSLTLAGGPNEQFF,TGCGCCAGCAGCCTTACACTAGCGGGAGGGCCCAATGAGCAGTTCTTC
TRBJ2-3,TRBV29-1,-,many,CSYGRQDTQYF,TGCAGCTATGGACGGCAAGATACGCAGTATTTT
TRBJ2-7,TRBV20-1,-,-,CSARGESADSYEQYF,TGCAGTGCTAGAGGCGAAAGCGCCGACTCCTACGAGCAGTACTTC
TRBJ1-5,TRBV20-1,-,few,CSAAGWGGNQPQHF,TGCAGTGCCGCAGGGTGGGGGGGCAATCAGCCCCAGCATTTT
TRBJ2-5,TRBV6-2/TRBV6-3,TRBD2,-,CASSYSTGTSGASVQETQYF,TGTGCCAGCAGTTACTCAACCGGGACTAGCGGGGCGTCAGTCCAAGAGACCCAGTACTTC
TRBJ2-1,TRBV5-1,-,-,CASSLFGAPNEQFF,TGCGCCAGCAGCTTGTTTGGAGCGCCCAATGAGCAGTTCTTC
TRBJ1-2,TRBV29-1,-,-,CSVEKGYNYGYTF,TGCAGCGTTGAAAAGGGCTACAACTATGGCTACACCTTC
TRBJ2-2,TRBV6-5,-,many,CASSYWRPNTGELFF,TGTGCCAGCAGTTACTGGAGACCGAACACCGGGGAGCTGTTTTTT
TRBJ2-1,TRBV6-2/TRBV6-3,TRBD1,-,CASSYWDRYNEQFF,TGTGCCAGCAGTTACTGGGACAGATACAATGAGCAGTTCTTC
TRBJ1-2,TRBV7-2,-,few,CASSLGTGPYYGYTF,TGTGCCAGCAGCTTGGGAACGGGACCATACTATGGCTACACCTTC
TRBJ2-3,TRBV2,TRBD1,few,CASTLEGAVDTQYF,TGTGCCAGCACCCTCGAGGGGGCGGTAGATACGCAGTATTTT
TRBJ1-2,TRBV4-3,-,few,CASSQTGTVYGYTF,TGCGCCAGCAGCCAAACAGGAACGGTCTATGGCTACACCTTC
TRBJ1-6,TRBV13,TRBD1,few,CASSQGGTVGSPLHF,TGTGCCAGCAGCCAAGGCGGGACAGTAGGTTCACCCCTCCACTTT
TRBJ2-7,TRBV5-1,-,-,CASTWGVAVYEQYF,TGCGCCAGCACTTGGGGGGTGGCTGTCTACGAGCAGTACTTC
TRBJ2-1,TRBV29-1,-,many,CSVGRVGIYNEQFF,TGCAGCGTTGGGAGGGTTGGGATCTACAATGAGCAGTTCTTC
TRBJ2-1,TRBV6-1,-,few,CASATSISYNEQFF,TGTGCCAGCGCCACTAGTATCTCCTACAATGAGCAGTTCTTC
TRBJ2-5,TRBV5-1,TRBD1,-,CASSLDGTGEETQYF,TGCGCCAGCAGCTTGGACGGGACAGGGGAAGAGACCCAGTACTTC
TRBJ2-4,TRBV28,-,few,CASSFGGIEAKNIQYF,TGTGCCAGCAGTTTTGGGGGGATTGAGGCCAAAAACATTCAGTACTTC
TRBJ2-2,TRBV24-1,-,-,CATSDFGVNTGELFF,TGTGCCACCAGTGATTTTGGGGTGAACACCGGGGAGCTGTTTTTT
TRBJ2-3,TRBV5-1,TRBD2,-,CASSSFSGASDTQYF,TGCGCCAGCAGCAGCTTTAGCGGGGCCTCAGATACGCAGTATTTT
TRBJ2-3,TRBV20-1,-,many,CSAIVNPDTQYF,TGCAGTGCGATAGTAAACCCCGATACGCAGTATTTT
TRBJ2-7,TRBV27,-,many,CASSRNSYEQYF,TGTGCCAGCAGCCGGAACAGCTACGAGCAGTACTTC
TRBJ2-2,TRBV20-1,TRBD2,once,CSARDLLSGSTDTGELFF,TGCAGTGCTAGGGACCTTCTTAGCGGGAGTACCGACACCGGGGAGCTGTTTTTT
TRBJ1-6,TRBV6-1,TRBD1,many,CASMISETGGSPLHF,TGTGCCAGCATGATTTCTGAGACAGGGGGTTCACCCCTCCACTTT
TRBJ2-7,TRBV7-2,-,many,CASSLAFGGSYEQYF,TGTGCCAGCAGCTTAGCATTCGGGGGCTCCTACGAGCAGTACTTC
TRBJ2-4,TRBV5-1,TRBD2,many,CASSPGLAGWGKNIQYF,TGCGCCAGCAGCCCGGGACTAGCGGGATGGGGCAAAAACATTCAGTACTTC
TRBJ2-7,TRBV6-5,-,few,CASSYRYSGSQYF,TGTGCCAGCAGTTACCGATATTCAGGGTCGCAGTACTTC
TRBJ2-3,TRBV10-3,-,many,CAISERGEGTDTQYF,TGTGCCATCAGTGAGCGAGGGGAGGGCACAGATACGCAGTATTTT
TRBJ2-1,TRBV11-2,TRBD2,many,CASSPRLAVEQFF,TGTGCCAGCAGCCCCCGCCTAGCGGTTGAGCAGTTCTTC
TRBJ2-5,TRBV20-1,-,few,CSAREGHRQETQYF,TGCAGTGCTAGAGAGGGACACAGACAAGAGACCCAGTACTTC
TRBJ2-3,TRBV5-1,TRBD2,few,CASSLYGAGGDTQYF,TGCGCCAGCAGCTTGTACGGAGCGGGGGGGGATACGCAGTATTTT
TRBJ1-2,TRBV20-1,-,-,CSASAQAGVYGYTF,TGCAGTGCTAGTGCGCAGGCTGGGGTCTATGGCTACACCTTC
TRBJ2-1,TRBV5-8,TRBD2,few,CATRVAGGRDEQFF,TGTGCCACCCGAGTGGCGGGGGGGCGCGATGAGCAGTTCTTC
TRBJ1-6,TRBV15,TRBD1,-,CATSRDSRQGAGSPLHF,TGTGCCACCAGCAGAGACTCGAGACAGGGGGCTGGGTCACCCCTCCACTTT
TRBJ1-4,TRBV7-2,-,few,CASSLLGRGEKLFF,TGTGCCAGCAGCTTACTTGGGCGCGGCGAAAAACTGTTTTTT
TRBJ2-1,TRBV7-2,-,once,CASSFLGNLYNEQFF,TGTGCCAGCAGCTTCCTAGGGAACTTATACAATGAGCAGTTCTTC
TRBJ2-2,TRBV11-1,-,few,CASTPERFGELFF,TGTGCCAGCACCCCAGAGAGGTTCGGGGAGCTGTTTTTT
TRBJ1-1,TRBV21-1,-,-,CASSQAGRGAFF,TGTGCCAGCAGCCAAGCAGGTCGTGGGGCTTTCTTT
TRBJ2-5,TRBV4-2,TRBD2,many,CASSRIGLAGGPEYQETQYF,TGTGCCAGCAGCCGAATAGGGCTAGCGGGGGGGCCGGAGTACCAAGAGACCCAGTACTTC